Listed below are T cell receptor beta chains from one sample, sequenced in a study of blood T cells in healthy people across ages. Via MiXCR, TCRdb re-called the 5' RACE reads, giving one row per CDR3 protein. Counted here are 1.5 million to 2 million distinct CDR3 sequences, about 50% occurring once; the ten biggest clones make up roughly 2.1%. The sequencing sample was made of blood. The receptor set was obtained from a woman aged 40 to 49 in good health. The CDR3 runs from the conserved cysteine through the conserved F or W. Each record gives: V gene, clone size, J gene, D gene, CDR3 DNA, CDR3 protein. A D gene is named only where the DNA matches it firmly. Some rows have no size entry. The others give once, few or many, or a class for an expanded clone.

v_gene: TRBV7-9; abundance: .; j_gene: TRBJ1-2; d_gene: TRBD1; CDR3nt: TGTGCCAGCGCCCCTGGACAGGGGTCCTATGGCTACACCTTC; CDR3aa: CASAPGQGSYGYTF
v_gene: TRBV27; abundance: .; j_gene: TRBJ2-5; d_gene: .; CDR3nt: TGTGCCAGCAGTTTATCGTCCGGGTTGGAGACCCAGTACTTC; CDR3aa: CASSLSSGLETQYF
v_gene: TRBV18; abundance: few; j_gene: TRBJ2-7; d_gene: .; CDR3nt: TGTGCCAGCTCTCAAGATAGGACCCACTTCTACGAGCAGTACTTC; CDR3aa: CASSQDRTHFYEQYF
v_gene: TRBV15; abundance: few; j_gene: TRBJ2-1; d_gene: TRBD2; CDR3nt: TGTGCCACCAGCAGGGTAGCGGGAGATTACAATGAGCAGTTCTTC; CDR3aa: CATSRVAGDYNEQFF
v_gene: TRBV20-1; abundance: few; j_gene: TRBJ2-7; d_gene: .; CDR3nt: TGCAGTGCTAGTAGCCAGGTCAGCTCCTACGAGCAGTACTTC; CDR3aa: CSASSQVSSYEQYF
v_gene: TRBV4-2; abundance: .; j_gene: TRBJ2-3; d_gene: .; CDR3nt: TGTGCCAGCAGCCGACTACCTCTTAGCACAGATACGCAGTATTTT; CDR3aa: CASSRLPLSTDTQYF
v_gene: TRBV5-5; abundance: .; j_gene: TRBJ2-5; d_gene: TRBD1; CDR3nt: TGTGCCAGCAGCTTGGAGGGACAGGGTTACCGGCAGTACTTC; CDR3aa: CASSLEGQGYRQYF
v_gene: TRBV6-1; abundance: .; j_gene: TRBJ2-5; d_gene: .; CDR3nt: TGTGCCAGCAGGAGGAGTGGGGTCTTACTTGTGGAGCAGTACTTC; CDR3aa: CASRRSGVLLVEQYF
v_gene: TRBV5-5; abundance: .; j_gene: TRBJ2-7; d_gene: TRBD2; CDR3nt: TGTGCCAGCAGCTTGGCTCTCGGACTAGCGGGTTCCTACGAGCAGTACTTC; CDR3aa: CASSLALGLAGSYEQYF
v_gene: TRBV7-8; abundance: .; j_gene: TRBJ2-1; d_gene: TRBD2; CDR3nt: TGTGCCAGCAGCTTGGAACTAGCGGTGGCAGGGCCGTTCTTC; CDR3aa: CASSLELAVAGPFF
v_gene: TRBV2; abundance: .; j_gene: TRBJ1-2; d_gene: TRBD1; CDR3nt: TGTGCCAGCAGAGACGGACAGGGTAACGGCTACACCTTC; CDR3aa: CASRDGQGNGYTF
v_gene: TRBV5-6; abundance: .; j_gene: TRBJ2-6; d_gene: .; CDR3nt: TGTGCCAGCCGCCCGTTCCGGACGGAGTTTATATCTGGGGCCAACGTCCTGACTTTC; CDR3aa: CASRPFRTEFISGANVLTF
v_gene: TRBV6-2/TRBV6-3; abundance: .; j_gene: TRBJ2-5; d_gene: TRBD2; CDR3nt: TGTGCCAGCACCACCAAGCGGGGAAAGTACCAAGAGACCCAGTACTTC; CDR3aa: CASTTKRGKYQETQYF
v_gene: TRBV6-4; abundance: .; j_gene: TRBJ2-1; d_gene: TRBD1; CDR3nt: TGTGCCAGCAGTGGTCAGGGACAGGGGCCCAATGAGCAGTTCTTC; CDR3aa: CASSGQGQGPNEQFF
v_gene: TRBV7-2; abundance: .; j_gene: TRBJ2-3; d_gene: TRBD2; CDR3nt: TGTGCCAGCAGCTTGGCTAGCGGGGTCTACACAGATACGCAGTATTTT; CDR3aa: CASSLASGVYTDTQYF
v_gene: TRBV5-1; abundance: many; j_gene: TRBJ2-1; d_gene: .; CDR3nt: TGCGCCAGCAGCTTGGCGTACGAGCAGTTCTTC; CDR3aa: CASSLAYEQFF
v_gene: TRBV6-6; abundance: .; j_gene: TRBJ1-2; d_gene: TRBD1; CDR3nt: TGTGCCAGCAGTTACGTAGGGGGCTCTGGCTACACCTTC; CDR3aa: CASSYVGGSGYTF
v_gene: TRBV7-2; abundance: .; j_gene: TRBJ2-5; d_gene: TRBD1; CDR3nt: TGTGCCAGCAGCCCACTTCGGGACAGGGGGTTTGAGACCCAGTACTTC; CDR3aa: CASSPLRDRGFETQYF
v_gene: TRBV27; abundance: .; j_gene: TRBJ2-1; d_gene: .; CDR3nt: TGTGCCAGCAGTGTACACATCACCAATGAGCAGTTCTTC; CDR3aa: CASSVHITNEQFF
v_gene: TRBV4-1; abundance: .; j_gene: TRBJ2-5; d_gene: .; CDR3nt: TGCGCCAGCAGCCCCGAGCGGAACCGGCAAGAGACCCAGTACTTC; CDR3aa: CASSPERNRQETQYF
v_gene: TRBV28; abundance: .; j_gene: TRBJ2-1; d_gene: TRBD2; CDR3nt: TGTGCCAGCAGTCCCATAGCGGGGCTGAGGGATGAGCAGTTCTTC; CDR3aa: CASSPIAGLRDEQFF
v_gene: TRBV5-1; abundance: few; j_gene: TRBJ2-3; d_gene: .; CDR3nt: TGCGCCAGCACCTTGAAGGGGGGGGCGACAGATACGCAGTATTTT; CDR3aa: CASTLKGGATDTQYF
v_gene: TRBV6-5; abundance: .; j_gene: TRBJ2-5; d_gene: TRBD2; CDR3nt: TGTGCCAGCAGTTACTCTTTTGCTAGCGGGTACAATGAGCAGTACTTC; CDR3aa: CASSYSFASGYNEQYF
v_gene: TRBV6-6; abundance: .; j_gene: TRBJ2-5; d_gene: .; CDR3nt: TGTGCCAGCATTCCGAATCGACATACGACGGAGACCCAGTACTTC; CDR3aa: CASIPNRHTTETQYF
v_gene: TRBV5-1; abundance: .; j_gene: TRBJ2-1; d_gene: TRBD2; CDR3nt: TGCGCCAGCAGCTTGTTTTCTAGCGGGGGAGACTCCTACAATGAGCAGTTCTTC; CDR3aa: CASSLFSSGGDSYNEQFF
v_gene: TRBV20-1; abundance: .; j_gene: TRBJ2-5; d_gene: .; CDR3nt: TGCAGTGCTAGGGGATACAAAGGGCAGTACTTC; CDR3aa: CSARGYKGQYF
v_gene: TRBV5-1; abundance: .; j_gene: TRBJ2-5; d_gene: TRBD2; CDR3nt: TGCGCCAGCAGCTTGCTCCCAGCGGGGGGAGCAGAGACCCAGTACTTC; CDR3aa: CASSLLPAGGAETQYF
v_gene: TRBV20-1; abundance: few; j_gene: TRBJ1-5; d_gene: .; CDR3nt: TGCAGTGCTACGGAAGGGGGTACTAGCAATCAGCCCCAGCATTTT; CDR3aa: CSATEGGTSNQPQHF
v_gene: TRBV7-2; abundance: .; j_gene: TRBJ2-4; d_gene: .; CDR3nt: TGTGCCAGCAGCCCCGAGGGCACAGCACGAAACATTCAGTACTTC; CDR3aa: CASSPEGTARNIQYF
v_gene: TRBV4-3; abundance: many; j_gene: TRBJ2-1; d_gene: TRBD1; CDR3nt: TGCGCCAGCAGTCCGGGACAGGGGATATACAATGAGCAGTTCTTC; CDR3aa: CASSPGQGIYNEQFF
v_gene: TRBV28; abundance: .; j_gene: TRBJ2-3; d_gene: .; CDR3nt: TGTGCCAGCAGTTCCCCAGGAATTAGCACAGATACGCAGTATTTT; CDR3aa: CASSSPGISTDTQYF
v_gene: TRBV6-6; abundance: few; j_gene: TRBJ2-7; d_gene: .; CDR3nt: TGTGCCGCTCAGGGTAGCCTCTCCTACGAGCAGTACTTC; CDR3aa: CAAQGSLSYEQYF
v_gene: TRBV12-3/TRBV12-4; abundance: .; j_gene: TRBJ1-5; d_gene: TRBD1; CDR3nt: TGTGCCAGCAGCCGGGGACAGGCGAATAATCAGCCCCAGCATTTT; CDR3aa: CASSRGQANNQPQHF
v_gene: TRBV20-1; abundance: few; j_gene: TRBJ2-3; d_gene: TRBD2; CDR3nt: TGCAGTGCTAGAGAGCTAGCGGGGATCAGGGATACGCAGTATTTT; CDR3aa: CSARELAGIRDTQYF
v_gene: TRBV4-3; abundance: .; j_gene: TRBJ2-5; d_gene: .; CDR3nt: TGCGCCAGCAGCCAAGAGATTAACAGGGAGTGGGGAGAGACCCAGTACTTC; CDR3aa: CASSQEINREWGETQYF
v_gene: TRBV7-2; abundance: .; j_gene: TRBJ2-2; d_gene: .; CDR3nt: TGCGCTAGCAGCACAACCGAGGGGGGGCAGACCGGGGAGCTGTTTTTT; CDR3aa: CASSTTEGGQTGELFF
v_gene: TRBV5-5; abundance: .; j_gene: TRBJ2-7; d_gene: TRBD2; CDR3nt: TGTGCCAGCAGCTTGGATTCTAGCGGGGGCTCCTACGAGCAGTACTTC; CDR3aa: CASSLDSSGGSYEQYF
v_gene: TRBV15; abundance: few; j_gene: TRBJ2-7; d_gene: .; CDR3nt: TGTGCCACCAGCCAAGAGAGGGCCCCAGGCGGGGAGCAGTACTTC; CDR3aa: CATSQERAPGGEQYF
v_gene: TRBV15; abundance: few; j_gene: TRBJ2-1; d_gene: TRBD1; CDR3nt: TGTGCCACCGGGACAGAATTTTACAATGAGCAGTTCTTC; CDR3aa: CATGTEFYNEQFF
v_gene: TRBV25-1; abundance: .; j_gene: TRBJ1-6; d_gene: .; CDR3nt: TGTGCCAGCAGTGGGTTGGGGATTAATTCACCCCTCCACTTT; CDR3aa: CASSGLGINSPLHF
v_gene: TRBV25-1; abundance: .; j_gene: TRBJ2-3; d_gene: TRBD1; CDR3nt: TGTGCCAGCAGTGGACGGACAGGGCTCACAGATACGCAGTATTTT; CDR3aa: CASSGRTGLTDTQYF
v_gene: TRBV7-2; abundance: once; j_gene: TRBJ2-5; d_gene: TRBD2; CDR3nt: TGTGCCAGCAGCTTAGCGGGACTAGCGGGGGGGCTAGGTGAGCAGTACTTC; CDR3aa: CASSLAGLAGGLGEQYF
v_gene: TRBV24-1; abundance: .; j_gene: TRBJ2-1; d_gene: .; CDR3nt: TGTGCCACCAGTGTCGGCCAGGCCCAAGAGACCCAGTTCTTC; CDR3aa: CATSVGQAQETQFF
v_gene: TRBV6-2/TRBV6-3; abundance: .; j_gene: TRBJ2-5; d_gene: TRBD2; CDR3nt: TGTGCCAGCAGTTACTCCATGACTAGCGACCGGGGATGGGAGACCCAGTACTTC; CDR3aa: CASSYSMTSDRGWETQYF
v_gene: TRBV19; abundance: .; j_gene: TRBJ1-1; d_gene: .; CDR3nt: TGTGCCAGTAGTCGTAAACCTGGAGGCACTGAAGCTTTCTTT; CDR3aa: CASSRKPGGTEAFF
v_gene: TRBV7-9; abundance: few; j_gene: TRBJ2-1; d_gene: TRBD1; CDR3nt: TGTGCCAGCAGCCGACAGGGGGCTGAGCAGTTCTTC; CDR3aa: CASSRQGAEQFF